Following are 26 T cell receptor beta chains from one sample sequenced in a study of cytomegalovirus exposure and HLA in healthy donors (dated by TCRdb to about 2017). Libraries were constructed by the immunoSEQ multiplex PCR assay. A mixture of 60 forward primers for TCR Vbeta segments and 13 reverse primers for TCR Jbeta segments was used in the multiplex PCR. TCRdb stores this immuneACCESS table with in-frame sequences only. Part of the clones is absent; in the studies checked, under half of the shortfall reflects unresolved V genes, and no reason is known for the rest. In this sample the table shows some 250,000 clones, 82% of which occur a single time. The top ten clonotypes cover 5% to 6.5% of the sample. The sequenced sample was PBMCs. Receptors originate from a woman in her forties in good health and CMV-seropositive.

The V call is TRBV7-3, the J call TRBJ2-2; 8 positions match TRBD1. Germline trimming cut 0 bases from V and 0 bases from J; bases unmatched to any gene: 6. This CDR3 region has 18 residues. CDR1 is SGHTA, CDR2 FQGTGA, per germline. CDR3 region: CASSLTYPGQANTGELFF. The CDR3 nucleotides are TGTGCCAGCAGCTTAACTTATCCGGGACAGGCGAACACCGGGGAGCTGTTTTTT.

This chain connects TRBV11-2 to TRBJ2-1, with D perhaps TRBD2 (5 bases). CDR1 and CDR2 from the germline V gene are SGHAT and FQNNGV. This CDR3 is built from 12 residues. Trimming left V 1 base short and J 13 bases short, with 11 bases between. The CDR3 sequence is CASSLGVAKQFF. In DNA form, the CDR3 reads TGTGCCAGCAGCTTAGGAGTAGCGAAACAGTTCTTC.

J is TRBJ1-2 and V is TRBV7-3; D is unclear. Germline V gene sequence: CDR1 SGHTA, CDR2 FQGTGA. Deletions cut 2 bases from V and 3 bases from J, with 13 bases between. CDR3 length: 15 residues. The CDR3 loop reads CASSLSYGDDYGYTF. CDR3 bases: TGTGCCAGCAGCTTATCCTACGGAGATGACTATGGCTACACCTTC.

The rearrangement joins TRBV9 to TRBJ2-5, with TRBD1 matching over 11 bases. Germline V gene lookup returns CDR1 SGDLS and CDR2 YYNGEE. Losses at the gene ends were 0 bases for V and 7 bases for J; bases not matched to a gene: 11. The CDR3 covers 17 residues. The CDR3 bases are TGTGCCAGCAGCGTAGCTACGGGGACAGGGGGAGAGGTGACCCAGTACTTC. This encodes CASSVATGTGGEVTQYF.

This sequence joins TRBV30 and TRBJ1-2, with D perhaps matching TRBD1 (6 bases). The CDR3 spans 14 residues. Germline V gives CDR1 GTSNPN, CDR2 SVGIG (reference sequence). Trimming removed 1 base from V and 8 bases from J, with 17 bases in between. The CDR3 DNA sequence: TGTGCCTGGAGTGCCTCCTACAGGGAGGGAGGCTACACCTTC. Amino acid sequence: CAWSASYREGGYTF.

The chain joins TRBV12-5 to TRBJ2-1, with 8 bases fitting TRBD1. Germline values: CDR1 LGHNT, CDR2 FRNRAP. J was trimmed by 12 bases and V by 1 base; bases with no gene match: 14. The CDR3 runs to 16 residues. CDR3 DNA: TGTGCTAGTGGTTTGGACAGGGGGTCCTCACAATACGGGCAGTTCTTC. It yields the protein CASGLDRGSSQYGQFF. The full variable domain, its missing parts supplied by reference TRBV12-5 and TRBJ2-1, is DARVTQTPRHKVTEMGQEVTMRCQPILGHNTVFWYRQTMMQGLELLAYFRNRAPLDDSGMPKDRFSAEMPDATLATLKIQPSEPRDSAVYFCASGLDRGSSQYGQFFGPGTRLTVL.

The chain combines TRBV30 with TRBJ1-2, with TRBD1 as a possible D gene (5 bases). The CDR3 is 14 amino acids. The germline V gene has CDR1 GTSNPN and CDR2 SVGIG (reference sequence). Between the trimmed V and J ends, which lost 4 bases and 0 bases, there was a span of 12 bases. The CDR3 nucleotides are TGTGCCTGGATGGGGGGGATAGCTAACTATGGCTACACCTTC. This codes for CAWMGGIANYGYTF.

The J gene is TRBJ1-2, the V gene TRBV18, with D perhaps TRBD1 (6 bases). Germline CDR1 reads KGHSH; CDR2 reads LQKENI. The CDR3 is made up of 13 amino acids. The V end lost 3 bases, the J end lost 8 bases, and 13 bases lay between the germline ends. CDR3 loop: CASSPQGSPGYTF. For the CDR3, the DNA is TGTGCCAGCTCACCCCAGGGGAGCCCAGGCTACACCTTC.

This chain connects TRBV4-2 to TRBJ1-2; D gene ambiguous. The CDR3 is 14 amino acids. Trimming took off 0 bases at V and 4 bases at J, with 9 bases between the two ends. The germline CDR1 and CDR2 sequences are LGHNA and YNFKEQ. The CDR3 sequence is CASSQDLFSYGYTF. CDR3 coding DNA: TGTGCCAGCAGCCAAGATCTTTTCAGCTATGGCTACACCTTC.

The chain is built from TRBV5-1 and TRBJ2-2, with D uncertain. Germline CDR1 reads SGHRS; CDR2 reads YFSETQ. This CDR3 has 14 amino acids. V was trimmed by 0 bases and J by 1 base, leaving 4 bases between them. The CDR3 loop is CASSLGGNTGELFF. CDR3 sequence (DNA): TGCGCCAGCAGCTTGGGCGGGAACACCGGGGAGCTGTTTTTT. Filled out from reference TRBV5-1 and TRBJ2-2, the complete variable domain reads KAGVTQTPRYLIKTRGQQVTLSCSPISGHRSVSWYQQTPGQGLQFLFEYFSETQRNKGNFPGRFSGRQFSNSRSEMNVSTLELGDSALYLCASSLGGNTGELFFGEGSRLTVL.

The CDR3 is CAIRSSGGPSTDTQYF. The CDR3 DNA follows: TGTGCCATCAGGTCTAGCGGGGGGCCGAGCACAGATACGCAGTATTTT. The chain employs TRBV10-3 and TRBJ2-3, with 11 bases identical to TRBD2. Germline values: CDR1 ENHRY, CDR2 SYGVKD. V shed 6 bases and J 0 bases; nucleotides not matched to a gene: 5. CDR3 length: 16 residues.

This clone was counted a single time. The chain couples TRBV7-3 to TRBJ2-2, with TRBD2 as a possible D gene (5 bases). V shed 5 bases and J shed 2 bases, with 15 bases lying between them. CDR3 length: 16 residues. The germline V gene has CDR1 SGHTA and CDR2 FQGTGA. The CDR3: CASSLLPAVNTGELFF. CDR3 DNA sequence: TGTGCCAGCAGCCTTCTGCCAGCGGTTAACACCGGGGAGCTGTTTTTT.

J is TRBJ2-7 and V is TRBV4-2, with TRBD2 identical over 11 bases. This CDR3 comprises 15 residues. The J segment lost 3 bases and the V segment lost 4 bases, leaving 5 bases of the junction unmatched. Germline CDR1 reads LGHNA; CDR2 reads YNFKEQ. CDR3 sequence (DNA): TGTGCCAGCAGCCCGGGGGGACTAGCGGACTACGAGCAGTACTTC. Translated: CASSPGGLADYEQYF.

To note about this clone: Relative to the germline gene, one junction end is altered; a read error may explain this. The chain joins TRBV7-9 to TRBJ1-3, with D possibly being TRBD1 (6 bases). CDR1 and CDR2 (germline): SEHNR, FQNEAQ (reference sequence). The CDR3 runs 14 residues. CDR3 in DNA: TGTTCCAGCAGCTTAGCAGGGGTTGCAAACACCATATATTTT. As protein: CSSSLAGVANTIYF.

This sequence joins TRBV4-2 and TRBJ2-1, with 9 bases aligning to TRBD2. J gave up 5 bases and V 4 bases, and 9 bases lay outside the gene matches. Germline-derived CDR1 and CDR2 are LGHNA and YNFKEQ. The CDR3 has 16 amino acids. For the CDR3, the DNA is TGTGCCAGCAGCCCCCCCCGGGCGGGAGGGCACAATGAGCAGTTCTTC. This translates into CASSPPRAGGHNEQFF.

In regard to this clone: Other DNA sequences in the sample encode the same CDR3. The V and J genes are TRBV5-1 and TRBJ2-1; D ambiguous. Between the trimmed V and J ends, which lost 0 bases and 5 bases, there was a span of 9 bases. The V gene's germline CDR1 is SGHRS and CDR2 YFSETQ. The CDR3 extends over 14 amino acids. CDR3 nucleotides: TGCGCCAGCAGCTTGGGGCCGACAAACAATGAGCAGTTCTTC. It specifies CASSLGPTNNEQFF. Full variable domain (rest looked up from reference TRBV5-1 and TRBJ2-1): KAGVTQTPRYLIKTRGQQVTLSCSPISGHRSVSWYQQTPGQGLQFLFEYFSETQRNKGNFPGRFSGRQFSNSRSEMNVSTLELGDSALYLCASSLGPTNNEQFFGPGTRLTVL.

This clone was observed a single time. The gene calls are TRBV30 and TRBJ1-2; 7 bases match TRBD1. V lost 3 bases to trimming and J lost 0 bases; unmatched junction nucleotides: 7. CDR3 length: 15 amino acids. In germline, CDR1 is GTSNPN, CDR2 SVGIG (reference sequence). CDR3 sequence reads: CAWSPGGPTNYGYTF. CDR3 sequence (DNA): TGTGCCTGGAGCCCAGGGGGTCCTACTAACTATGGCTACACCTTC.

The chain recombines TRBV27 with TRBJ2-3; weak D call: TRBD2 (5 bases). The V and J ends lost 4 bases and 2 bases respectively, with 7 bases between them. Germline V gene sequence: CDR1 MNHEY, CDR2 SMNVEV (reference sequence). The CDR3 runs to 13 residues. CDR3 loop: CASSYRDTDTQYF. DNA of the CDR3: TGTGCCAGCAGTTACCGGGACACAGATACGCAGTATTTT.

The chain uses TRBV9 and TRBJ2-7; D might be TRBD1 (6 bases). This CDR3 has 13 residues. Per the germline V gene, CDR1 is SGDLS and CDR2 is YYNGEE. The V and J ends lost 0 bases and 8 bases respectively, with 12 bases between them. In DNA, the CDR3 is TGTGCCAGCAGCGTAGAGGACAGCGCGCAGCAGTACTTC. Translated, it gives CASSVEDSAQQYF.

DNA for the CDR3: TGTGCCAGCAGTGTTACAGCAACGAACACCGGGGAGCTGTTTTTT. As protein: CASSVTATNTGELFF. This chain uses TRBV6-1 with TRBJ2-2, with unresolved D. Trimming pared 4 bases from V and 0 bases from J, leaving 9 bases between. Germline assignment: CDR1 MNHNS and CDR2 SASEGT. The CDR3 sequence is 15 residues long.

The chain joins TRBV10-1 to TRBJ2-1, with TRBD2 identical over 12 bases. V was pared by 7 bases and J by 7 bases, with 5 bases of the junction left unmatched. Per the germline V gene, CDR1 is WNHNN and CDR2 is SYGVQD (reference sequence). The CDR3 sequence is 14 residues long. In DNA, the CDR3 is TGCGCCAGCATGTCTAGCGGGGGGGCAAATGAGCAGTTCTTC. It translates to CASMSSGGANEQFF.

The chain combines TRBV4-3 with TRBJ2-5, with 16 bases lining up with TRBD2. V lost 4 bases, J lost 0 bases, and 5 bases stayed unmatched. Germline V gene sequence: CDR1 LGHNA, CDR2 YSLEER. This CDR3 comprises 18 residues. The CDR3 spells CASSPSGLAGGNQETQYF. In nucleotides, the CDR3 is TGCGCCAGCAGCCCATCGGGACTAGCGGGGGGGAACCAAGAGACCCAGTACTTC.

The chain couples TRBV9 to TRBJ1-2; D perhaps matches TRBD1 (6 bases). The germline gives CDR1 SGDLS, CDR2 YYNGEE. Trimming took off 3 bases at V and 3 bases at J, with 12 bases between the two ends. The CDR3 is 14 amino acids. CDR3 DNA: TGTGCCAGCAGCGCCTCTCCAGGGGACTATGGCTACACCTTC. Protein: CASSASPGDYGYTF.

The chain links TRBV5-1 to TRBJ2-1, with 7 bases matching TRBD1. The CDR3 has 15 amino acids. CDR1 SGHRS and CDR2 YFSETQ come from the germline V gene. Unmatched junction bases numbered 14, after V lost 4 bases and J lost 10 bases. The CDR3 region has the DNA TGCGCCAGCAGCCGAGTCGGGACAGCGCTCGACGAGCAGTTCTTC. Protein sequence: CASSRVGTALDEQFF.

This clone has a single count. The rearrangement joins TRBV6-1 to TRBJ1-1, with 7 bases that match TRBD1. The length of the CDR3 is 13 residues. J gave up 9 bases and V 2 bases, and 6 bases lay outside the gene matches. The germline V gene has CDR1 MNHNS and CDR2 SASEGT. CDR3 nucleotides: TGTGCCAGCAGTGAAAGGGGGGACAGAAAAGCTTTCTTT. It codes for CASSERGDRKAFF.

The chain has TRBV5-6 and TRBJ2-6; the match to TRBD2 covers 8 bases. This CDR3 is 15 amino acids long. Germline-derived CDR1 and CDR2 are SGHDT and YYEEEE. V lost 3 bases to trimming and J lost 5 bases; unmatched junction nucleotides: 4. CDR3 sequence reads: CASSSGGNWANVLTF. CDR3 DNA sequence: TGTGCCAGCAGCTCGGGGGGGAACTGGGCCAACGTCCTGACTTTC.